These T cell receptor beta chains were read from a single sample in a study of Ad26.COV2.S vaccination and SARS-CoV-2 variants. The data were produced by immunoSEQ multiplex PCR, yet TCRdb's version contains in-frame clones alone and is incomplete. Among 320,000 or so clones listed, around 90% were seen once. The sample here was peripheral blood, taken in a trial of Ad26.COV2.S vaccine versus placebo. The source of these receptors is a person aged 18-65 years who received the Ad26.COV2.S COVID-19 vaccine or a placebo. CDR3s include the opening cysteine and the closing phenylalanine or tryptophan. D genes are given only for firm matches. Rows give clone size only sometimes, using once, few, many, or a class for an expanded clone.

CASSYSPDRDQTDYEQYF	TGTGCCAGCAGTTACTCGCCCGACAGGGATCAGACCGACTACGAGCAGTACTTC	TRBV6-2/TRBV6-3	TRBJ2-7	NA	TRBD1
CAISESGGSYTF	TGTGCCATCAGTGAGTCGGGAGGGAGCTACACCTTC	TRBV10-3	TRBJ1-2	NA	NA
CASSSLVGGVEFF	TGTGCCAGCAGTTCCCTCGTAGGGGGCGTTGAGTTCTTC	TRBV2	TRBJ2-1	NA	TRBD1
CASSLKLGQTPEAFF	TGTGCCAGCAGCTTAAAGTTGGGACAGACACCCGAAGCTTTCTTT	TRBV7-9	TRBJ1-1	NA	TRBD1
CASSQRRENYGYTF	TGTGCCAGCAGCCAACGGCGCGAGAACTATGGCTACACCTTC	TRBV14	TRBJ1-2	NA	NA
CASSLGGATEAFF	TGTGCCAGCAGCCTCGGGGGCGCGACTGAAGCTTTCTTT	TRBV6-2/TRBV6-3	TRBJ1-1	NA	NA
CASGTDYYGYTF	TGTGCCAGCGGTACAGATTACTATGGCTACACCTTC	TRBV12-3/TRBV12-4	TRBJ1-2	once	NA
CASSFLAGAVAGELFF	TGTGCCAGCAGTTTCTTAGCGGGTGCGGTGGCCGGGGAGCTGTTTTTT	TRBV27	TRBJ2-2	NA	TRBD2
CASSPATGGNYGYTF	TGTGCCAGCAGCCCGGCGACAGGCGGGAACTATGGCTACACCTTC	TRBV7-9	TRBJ1-2	NA	NA
CASSTLSDGYTF	TGTGCCAGCAGTACACTTTCAGACGGCTACACCTTC	TRBV2	TRBJ1-2	NA	NA
CASSFNVEAFF	TGTGCCAGCAGCTTTAATGTTGAAGCTTTCTTT	TRBV5-8	TRBJ1-1	NA	NA
CASSDADRTEETQYF	TGTGCCAGCAGTGACGCGGACAGGACGGAAGAGACCCAGTACTTC	TRBV6-1	TRBJ2-5	once	TRBD1
CASSFWGATNEKLFF	TGTGCCAGCAGTTTCTGGGGGGCAACTAATGAAAAACTGTTTTTT	TRBV28	TRBJ1-4	NA	NA
CASSSPRTFTYGYTF	TGTGCCAGCAGCTCCCCCCGGACATTCACCTATGGCTACACCTTC	TRBV5-4	TRBJ1-2	few	NA
CASSPGQGRSDYGYTF	TGTGCCAGCAGCCCGGGACAGGGGAGGTCAGACTATGGCTACACCTTC	TRBV13	TRBJ1-2	NA	TRBD1
CASSEGHEETQYF	TGTGCCAGCAGTGAAGGACATGAAGAGACCCAGTACTTC	TRBV6-1	TRBJ2-5	NA	NA
CASSPGFSGANVLTF	TGTGCCAGCAGCCCCGGGTTCTCTGGGGCCAACGTCCTGACTTTC	TRBV7-9	TRBJ2-6	NA	NA
CASSPGTSGRAYEQYF	TGTGCCAGCAGCCCCGGGACTAGCGGCCGGGCCTACGAGCAGTACTTC	TRBV3-1/TRBV3-2	TRBJ2-7	NA	TRBD2
CASSPRGTASYEQYF	TGTGCCAGCAGCCCTAGGGGGACTGCATCCTACGAGCAGTACTTC	TRBV2	TRBJ2-7	few	NA
CASSLGGRAGDNEQFF	TGTGCCAGCAGCCTAGGCGGGAGGGCGGGAGACAATGAGCAGTTCTTC	TRBV5-4	TRBJ2-1	NA	TRBD2
CASSLTGLAGLAQFF	TGTGCCAGCAGCTTAACGGGACTAGCGGGATTAGCGCAGTTCTTC	TRBV7-3	TRBJ2-1	once	TRBD2
CASRPGGNTEAFF	TGTGCCAGCAGACCTGGGGGGAACACTGAAGCTTTCTTT	TRBV7-9	TRBJ1-1	NA	NA
CASSWGWIEGTQYF	TGTGCCAGCAGCTGGGGGTGGATTGAGGGGACCCAGTACTTC	TRBV5-8	TRBJ2-5	NA	NA
CASSSTRGDTDTQYF	TGTGCCAGCAGCTCGACTCGGGGGGACACAGATACGCAGTATTTT	TRBV13	TRBJ2-3	NA	TRBD2
CASSRLSGDTQYF	TGTGCCAGCAGCCGCCTAAGTGGTGATACGCAGTATTTT	TRBV13	TRBJ2-3	NA	NA
CASSLTGAGEKLFF	TGTGCCAGCAGCCTTACGGGGGCTGGTGAAAAACTGTTTTTT	TRBV6-5	TRBJ1-4	NA	NA
CASSQELTDTQYF	TGCGCCAGCAGCCAAGAGTTAACAGATACGCAGTATTTT	TRBV4-1	TRBJ2-3	NA	NA
CASSLDRADGYTF	TGTGCCAGCTCCCTAGACAGAGCGGATGGCTACACCTTC	TRBV18	TRBJ1-2	NA	NA
CASSLANEWAQHF	TGTGCCAGCAGCTTGGCAAATGAGTGGGCCCAGCATTTT	TRBV5-5	TRBJ1-5	NA	NA
CASSLPFNEAFF	TGTGCCAGCAGCTTACCTTTTAATGAAGCTTTCTTT	TRBV7-2	TRBJ1-1	few	NA
CASSGQGFTEAFF	TGTGCCAGCAGCGGCCAGGGTTTTACTGAAGCTTTCTTT	TRBV7-8	TRBJ1-1	NA	NA
CASSLGGTPYGYTF	TGCGCCAGCAGCTTGGGGGGGACCCCGTATGGCTACACCTTC	TRBV5-1	TRBJ1-2	NA	NA
CASSERTGWGYTF	TGTGCCAGCAGCGAACGGACGGGGTGGGGCTACACCTTC	TRBV28	TRBJ1-2	NA	NA
CASSELDREDSPLHF	TGCGCCAGCAGTGAGTTAGACAGGGAGGATTCACCCCTCCACTTT	TRBV10-2	TRBJ1-6	NA	TRBD1
CASSLARESGETQYF	TGTGCCAGCAGCTTGGCTCGGGAGTCGGGGGAGACCCAGTACTTC	TRBV5-4	TRBJ2-5	NA	NA
CASSLHTFYEQYF	TGTGCCAGCAGCTTACATACCTTCTACGAGCAGTACTTC	TRBV7-9	TRBJ2-7	NA	NA
CASSHTGQKMNTEAFF	TGTGCCAGTAGTCATACGGGACAGAAGATGAACACTGAAGCTTTCTTT	TRBV19	TRBJ1-1	few	TRBD1
CASSPGQLLLYGYTF	TGTGCCAGCAGTCCGGGACAACTCCTCCTCTATGGCTACACCTTC	TRBV7-2	TRBJ1-2	NA	NA
CASSWVDQNTGELFF	TGTGCCAGCAGTTGGGTAGACCAAAACACCGGGGAGCTGTTTTTT	TRBV2	TRBJ2-2	NA	NA
CASSRLAGVYGPEQFF	TGCGCCAGCAGCCGTTTAGCGGGAGTGTATGGACCTGAGCAGTTCTTC	TRBV4-1	TRBJ2-1	NA	TRBD2
CASSPTDRRDGYTF	TGTGCCAGCAGCCCAACGGACAGGAGAGATGGCTACACCTTC	TRBV27	TRBJ1-2	NA	TRBD1
CASSGISGGLGEAFF	TGTGCCAGCAGTGGTATCTCGGGGGGCCTGGGTGAAGCTTTCTTT	TRBV2	TRBJ1-1	NA	NA
CASSLAENTEAFF	TGTGCCAGCAGTTTAGCAGAGAACACTGAAGCTTTCTTT	TRBV12-3/TRBV12-4	TRBJ1-1	NA	NA
CASSSRSTGEAFF	TGTGCCAGCAGTTCCCGATCGACGGGTGAAGCTTTCTTT	TRBV12-3/TRBV12-4	TRBJ1-1	NA	NA
CASSPYRGLNTIYF	TGTGCCAGCAGCCCCTACAGGGGACTAAACACCATATATTTT	TRBV3-1/TRBV3-2	TRBJ1-3	NA	TRBD1
CASSSVNTGELFF	TGTGCCAGCAGCTCCGTAAACACCGGGGAGCTGTTTTTT	TRBV7-2	TRBJ2-2	NA	NA
CASSRLAASRQYF	TGTGCCAGCAGCCGTCTGGCGGCTAGCCGACAGTACTTC	TRBV13	TRBJ2-7	few	NA
CASSPRGGSSTDTQYF	TGTGCCAGCAGCCCAAGGGGAGGGTCCTCCACAGATACGCAGTATTTT	TRBV7-9	TRBJ2-3	NA	TRBD2
CASSRSTTPEKLFF	TGTGCCAGCAGCCGCAGCACTACCCCTGAAAAACTGTTTTTT	TRBV3-1/TRBV3-2	TRBJ1-4	NA	NA
CASSFSGSLNTGELFF	TGTGCCAGCAGCTTTAGCGGGAGCCTTAACACCGGGGAGCTGTTTTTT	TRBV11-3	TRBJ2-2	NA	TRBD2
CASSPSRQGGNQPQHF	TGTGCCAGCTCCCCCTCGAGGCAGGGTGGCAATCAGCCCCAGCATTTT	TRBV18	TRBJ1-5	once	NA
CASSQDQVGEDTQYF	TGTGCCAGCAGCCAAGACCAGGTCGGTGAAGATACGCAGTATTTT	TRBV4-2	TRBJ2-3	NA	NA
CASSGQGRNYGYTF	TGCGCCAGCAGCGGACAGGGGAGGAACTATGGCTACACCTTC	TRBV4-1	TRBJ1-2	NA	TRBD1